A selection of T cell receptor beta chains follows, all from one sample in a study of identical twins. A single record per CDR3 protein comes from TCRdb applying MiXCR to the 5' RACE reads. Among approximately 260,000 distinct CDR3 sequences listed, roughly 13% were seen once. Sequencing was carried out using memory (CD45RO+) T cells sorted from blood. These receptors were taken from a woman aged 18-29 years in good health. The CDR3 runs from the conserved cysteine through the conserved F or W. Each record gives: clone size, J gene, D gene, V gene, CDR3 DNA, CDR3 protein. D genes are given only for firm matches. Size values are once, few and many counts, or a class for expanded clones, and some rows have none.

>few|TRBJ1-1|-|TRBV7-9
TGTGCCAGCAGCTTAGCGCGGACCGAGGGGACTGAAGCTTTCTTT
CASSLARTEGTEAFF
>few|TRBJ2-7|-|TRBV7-9
TGTGCCAGCAGCGCTGGGACCATTTACGAGCAGTACTTC
CASSAGTIYEQYF
>-|TRBJ2-3|-|TRBV29-1
TGCAGCGCGCTGAGATTTAGCACAGATACGCAGTATTTT
CSALRFSTDTQYF
>-|TRBJ2-3|TRBD2|TRBV5-1
TGCGCCAGCACTAGCGGGCGCACAGATACGCAGTATTTT
CASTSGRTDTQYF
>-|TRBJ2-2|-|TRBV12-3/TRBV12-4
TGTGCCAGCGTTCGGGGAGGATCTAGCCAGGCCGGGGAGCTGTTTTTT
CASVRGGSSQAGELFF
>-|TRBJ2-6|TRBD1|TRBV6-2/TRBV6-3
TGTGCCAGCAGTTACGCCCTGGACAGGGGGACCGGGGCCAACGTCCTGACTTTC
CASSYALDRGTGANVLTF
>-|TRBJ1-2|-|TRBV5-1
TGCGCCAGCAGCTTGGGAGGCAGGAACGGCTACACCTTC
CASSLGGRNGYTF
>few|TRBJ2-3|-|TRBV5-1
TGCGCCAGCAGCTTGGCCATGCAGGGAACAGATACGCAGTATTTT
CASSLAMQGTDTQYF
>-|TRBJ2-2|-|TRBV25-1
TGTGCCAGCAGTCGACGGGACACCGGGGAGCTGTTTTTT
CASSRRDTGELFF
>few|TRBJ1-1|-|TRBV20-1
TGCAGTGCTAGAGATTCCCAGCTCCTCGGTGAAGCTTTCTTT
CSARDSQLLGEAFF
>-|TRBJ1-1|TRBD1|TRBV29-1
TGCAGCGTTACTACAGGGGCCTCCATGAACACTGAAGCTTTCTTT
CSVTTGASMNTEAFF
>-|TRBJ1-2|-|TRBV20-1
TGCAGTGCTAGAGATATCACTTCTGGGCCGAACTATGGCTACACCTTC
CSARDITSGPNYGYTF
>-|TRBJ2-7|TRBD2|TRBV20-1
TGCAGTGCGGTTAGCGGGGGATCTTCCTACGAGCAGTACTTC
CSAVSGGSSYEQYF
>-|TRBJ1-5|-|TRBV6-2/TRBV6-3
TGTGCCAGCAGTTACCGGGGGCCCCAGCATTTT
CASSYRGPQHF
>-|TRBJ2-3|-|TRBV5-1
TGCGCCAGCAGCTTGGAGACGAAAACAGATACGCAGTATTTT
CASSLETKTDTQYF
>-|TRBJ2-1|-|TRBV29-1
TGCAGCGTTGTATACAATGAGCAGTTCTTC
CSVVYNEQFF
>-|TRBJ2-7|-|TRBV6-5
TGTGCCAGCAGTTACTCGAAGCAGTCCGAGCAGTACTTC
CASSYSKQSEQYF
>-|TRBJ2-7|-|TRBV6-2/TRBV6-3
TGTGCCAGCAGTTGGGGGGGCCCCTACGAGCAGTACTTC
CASSWGGPYEQYF
>many|TRBJ2-3|TRBD2|TRBV7-2
TGTGCCAGCAGCTTCGAGCGGGAGGGGGATACGCAGTATTTT
CASSFEREGDTQYF
>-|TRBJ2-1|TRBD2|TRBV2
TGTGCCAGGACCGCCGCTAGCGGGGGGGCGGATGAGCAGTTCTTC
CARTAASGGADEQFF
>-|TRBJ2-1|-|TRBV25-1
TGTGCCAGCACGACGGGGAGCGATGAGCAGTTCTTC
CASTTGSDEQFF
>-|TRBJ1-3|-|TRBV20-1
TGCAGTGCTAGAGGTGGAGGGGTTGGAAACACCATATATTTT
CSARGGGVGNTIYF
>few|TRBJ2-7|-|TRBV7-2
TGTGCCAGCAGCTTCCAACGTGGGGGCTACGAGCAGTACTTC
CASSFQRGGYEQYF
>few|TRBJ1-5|-|TRBV2
TGTGCCAGCAGTGAAGGAGAATATCAGCCCCAGCATTTT
CASSEGEYQPQHF
>few|TRBJ2-3|-|TRBV12-3/TRBV12-4
TGTGCCAGTCAACTCGGGGGCACAGATACGCAGTATTTT
CASQLGGTDTQYF
>-|TRBJ2-1|-|TRBV10-3
TGTGCCGTCGCCGGGGCAGAACAGTTCTTC
CAVAGAEQFF
>few|TRBJ1-2|-|TRBV20-1
TGCAGTGCTAGGCTAGGGGAGAGTGGCTACACCTTC
CSARLGESGYTF
>-|TRBJ2-1|-|TRBV7-9
TGTGCCAGCAGCTTCAGGCTAGATATAAATGAGCAGTTCTTC
CASSFRLDINEQFF
>few|TRBJ2-7|TRBD1|TRBV27
TGTGCCAGCAGTTGGGACAGGGATAGCTACGAGCAGTACTTC
CASSWDRDSYEQYF
>few|TRBJ2-2|-|TRBV12-3/TRBV12-4
TGTGCCAGCAGTGTGTTCGGGGGAGCGAGGGGGGAGCTGTTTTTT
CASSVFGGARGELFF
>-|TRBJ2-7|TRBD1|TRBV6-5
TGTGCCAGCAGCCGACAGGGGGACGAGCAGTACTTC
CASSRQGDEQYF